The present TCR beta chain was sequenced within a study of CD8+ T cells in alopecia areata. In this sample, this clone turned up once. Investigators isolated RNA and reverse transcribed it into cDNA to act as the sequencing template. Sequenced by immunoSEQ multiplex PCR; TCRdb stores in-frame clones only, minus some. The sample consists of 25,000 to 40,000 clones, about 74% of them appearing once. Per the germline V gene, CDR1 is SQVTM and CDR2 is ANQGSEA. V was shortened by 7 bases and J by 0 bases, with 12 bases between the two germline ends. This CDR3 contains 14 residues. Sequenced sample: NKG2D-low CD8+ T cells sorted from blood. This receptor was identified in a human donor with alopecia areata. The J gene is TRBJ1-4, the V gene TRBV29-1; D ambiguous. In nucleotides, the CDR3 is TGCAGCGCCCGAGTCCCGGCAACTAATGAAAAACTGTTTTTT. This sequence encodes CSARVPATNEKLFF.